Listed below are T cell receptor beta chains from one sample, sequenced in a study of Graves' ophthalmopathy and Graves' hyperthyroidism. TCRdb reprocessed the multiplex PCR reads via MiXCR and lists one record per CDR3 protein. The table lists more than 550,000 distinct CDR3 sequences, about two fifths of them singletons, with around 3.3% in the top ten. The sequenced sample consisted of peripheral blood. All receptors derive from an adult man with Graves' ophthalmopathy. CDR3s include the opening cysteine and the closing phenylalanine or tryptophan. D genes are given only for firm matches. Clone sizes are given selectively: once, few, many, or a class where the clone is expanded.

many	TRBJ2-7	.	TRBV19	CASRDGYYEQYF	TGTGCCAGCCGGGACGGATACTACGAGCAGTACTTC
.	TRBJ1-1	TRBD1	TRBV10-3	CAISVQGGRTEAFF	TGTGCCATCTCGGTCCAGGGGGGGAGGACTGAAGCTTTCTTT
many	TRBJ1-2	.	TRBV5-1	CASSTRRINYGYTF	TGCGCCAGCAGCACCCGACGGATAAACTATGGCTACACCTTC
many	TRBJ2-7	.	TRBV6-1	CASTRYTYEQYF	TGTGCCAGCACCAGATACACCTACGAGCAGTACTTC
.	TRBJ1-1	TRBD1	TRBV7-6	CASSSTGTGTEAFF	TGTGCCAGCAGCTCAACCGGGACAGGGACTGAAGCTTTCTTT
few	TRBJ2-2	.	TRBV9	CASTPGRGKTGELFF	TGTGCCAGCACCCCGGGGCGGGGAAAAACCGGGGAGCTGTTTTTT
few	TRBJ2-5	TRBD1	TRBV30	CATGQGIAETQYF	TGTGCCACGGGACAGGGGATAGCAGAGACCCAGTACTTC
once	TRBJ1-2	TRBD1	TRBV5-1	CASSRDRSAWGYTF	TGCGCCAGCAGCCGGGACAGATCCGCGTGGGGCTACACCTTC
.	TRBJ1-5	.	TRBV24-1	CATSDGTSGIETQHF	TGTGCCACCAGTGACGGGACTAGCGGGATAGAGACCCAGCATTTT
many	TRBJ1-5	TRBD1	TRBV20-1	CSAAQGAQPQHF	TGCAGTGCTGCACAGGGGGCCCAGCCCCAGCATTTT
many	TRBJ1-6	.	TRBV11-2	CASSLDTVRGSPLHF	TGTGCCAGCAGCTTAGATACAGTAAGAGGATCACCCCTCCACTTT
.	TRBJ1-2	.	TRBV29-1	CSALGSANYGYTF	TGCAGCGCCCTCGGGTCAGCTAACTATGGCTACACCTTC
.	TRBJ1-5	.	TRBV24-1	CAPGPGPQHF	TGTGCCCCGGGACCTGGGCCCCAGCATTTT
.	TRBJ1-1	.	TRBV2	CASTLDGAPGTEAFF	TGTGCCAGCACTCTGGATGGGGCGCCCGGCACTGAAGCTTTCTTT
many	TRBJ1-1	TRBD1	TRBV2	CASSFGQGSTEAFF	TGTGCCAGCAGTTTCGGACAGGGTAGTACTGAAGCTTTCTTT
many	TRBJ2-5	TRBD1	TRBV7-3	CASSLNDRGRGETQYF	TGTGCCAGCAGCTTAAATGACAGGGGGCGCGGAGAGACCCAGTACTTC
many	TRBJ2-7	TRBD1	TRBV7-9	CASSWTGALYEQYF	TGTGCCAGCAGCTGGACAGGGGCATTATACGAGCAGTACTTC
few	TRBJ1-5	.	TRBV6-6	CASSYLQGRAYSNQPQHF	TGTGCCAGCAGTTACCTGCAGGGACGGGCGTATAGCAATCAGCCCCAGCATTTT
.	TRBJ2-7	TRBD1	TRBV20-1	CSARGRTGGIEQYF	TGCAGTGCTAGAGGAAGGACAGGGGGGATCGAGCAGTACTTC
.	TRBJ2-5	.	TRBV7-8	CASSLPPGGQETQYF	TGTGCCAGCAGTTTACCTCCGGGTGGGCAAGAGACCCAGTACTTC
many	TRBJ1-2	.	TRBV7-2	CASSLDFALAGYTF	TGTGCCAGCAGCTTAGATTTCGCACTTGCTGGCTACACCTTC
.	TRBJ1-1	.	TRBV12-3/TRBV12-4	CASSLGKGSGFF	TGTGCCAGCAGTTTAGGAAAGGGCAGTGGTTTCTTT
few	TRBJ2-3	.	TRBV7-2	CASRRRSDTQYF	TGTGCCAGCAGACGGCGCTCAGATACGCAGTATTTT
many	TRBJ2-2	TRBD1	TRBV7-2	CASSLTRRQGTGELFF	TGTGCCAGCAGCCTCACCCGCCGACAGGGCACCGGGGAGCTGTTTTTT
.	TRBJ1-4	.	TRBV25-1	CASSESSGGSAEKLFF	TGTGCCAGCAGTGAGTCGAGCGGGGGTTCCGCTGAAAAACTGTTTTTT
many	TRBJ2-5	.	TRBV5-1	CASSRGQQETQYF	TGCGCCAGCAGCAGGGGACAACAAGAGACCCAGTACTTC
few	TRBJ2-3	TRBD2	TRBV7-2	CASSLGLAPDTQYF	TGTGCCAGCAGCTTGGGACTAGCGCCAGATACGCAGTATTTT
.	TRBJ1-2	.	TRBV7-6	CASSQEHLYGYTF	TGTGCCAGCAGCCAGGAACACCTCTATGGCTACACCTTC
.	TRBJ2-7	TRBD1	TRBV6-1	CASSEGGQGAFYEQYF	TGTGCCAGCAGTGAGGGGGGACAGGGGGCCTTCTACGAGCAGTACTTC
.	TRBJ1-1	.	TRBV30	CAWSVYTGNTEAFF	TGTGCCTGGAGTGTGTATACAGGGAACACTGAAGCTTTCTTT
many	TRBJ2-7	TRBD2	TRBV7-8	CASSLVAGGLSYEQYF	TGTGCCAGCAGCTTAGTTGCGGGGGGACTCTCCTACGAGCAGTACTTC
.	TRBJ2-3	.	TRBV24-1	CATSDGPGTDTQYF	TGTGCCACCAGTGACGGCCCAGGCACAGATACGCAGTATTTT
.	TRBJ1-6	TRBD1	TRBV25-1	CASRRQGAGRDSPLHF	TGTGCCAGCAGAAGACAGGGGGCCGGGAGGGACTCACCCCTCCACTTT
.	TRBJ2-2	.	TRBV7-9	CASTPLGTGELSW	TGTGCCAGCACCCCCCTGGGGACCGGGGAGCTGTCTTGG
.	TRBJ2-7	.	TRBV10-3	CATPGNEQYF	TGTGCCACACCTGGGAACGAGCAGTACTTC
.	TRBJ2-6	TRBD1	TRBV10-3	CAISEPDRSSGANVLTF	TGTGCCATCAGTGAACCGGACAGGAGCTCTGGGGCCAACGTCCTGACTTTC
.	TRBJ2-2	.	TRBV29-1	CSQTGGGGELFF	TGCAGCCAAACTGGGGGCGGCGGGGAGCTGTTTTTT
many	TRBJ2-7	.	TRBV24-1	CAASGERNYEQYF	TGTGCCGCTAGTGGGGAGCGGAACTACGAGCAGTACTTC
.	TRBJ2-5	TRBD1	TRBV6-6	CASRRDRGRGETQYF	TGTGCCAGCAGACGGGACAGGGGGCGAGGAGAGACCCAGTACTTC
many	TRBJ2-2	TRBD2	TRBV7-3	CASSPRTSGSGGELFF	TGTGCCAGCAGCCCCAGGACTAGCGGGAGCGGCGGGGAGCTGTTTTTT
.	TRBJ2-7	TRBD2	TRBV4-2	CASRGLARVHEQYF	TGTGCCAGCAGGGGACTAGCGAGAGTCCACGAGCAGTACTTC
.	TRBJ2-1	TRBD1	TRBV7-7	CASSLGTGDNEQFF	TGTGCTAGCAGCCTCGGGACAGGGGACAATGAGCAGTTCTTC
many	TRBJ1-1	.	TRBV7-7	CANSSDLNTEAFF	TGTGCTAACAGCTCGGACCTGAACACTGAAGCTTTCTTT
many	TRBJ2-2	.	TRBV7-9	CASSLVQVPGELFF	TGTGCCAGCAGCTTAGTACAGGTGCCCGGGGAGCTGTTTTTT
few	TRBJ1-1	TRBD1	TRBV9	CASSPSRDRDPAFF	TGTGCCAGCAGCCCGTCCCGGGACAGGGACCCAGCTTTCTTT
many	TRBJ2-7	TRBD1	TRBV7-9	CASSPRDRGYWEQYF	TGTGCCAGCAGCCCCCGGGACAGGGGGTACTGGGAGCAGTACTTC
few	TRBJ2-7	TRBD2	TRBV6-5	CATHPRLAGRHEQYF	TGTGCCACCCACCCCAGACTAGCGGGGAGGCACGAGCAGTACTTC
.	TRBJ2-7	.	TRBV10-3	CAISESTGAYEQYF	TGTGCCATCAGTGAGTCGACCGGGGCCTACGAGCAGTACTTC
many	TRBJ1-2	.	TRBV2	CASHPGGYGYTF	TGTGCCAGCCATCCCGGGGGGTATGGCTACACCTTC
.	TRBJ2-3	TRBD2	TRBV7-9	CASSLGSGSDTQYF	TGTGCCAGCAGCTTGGGTAGCGGGAGTGATACGCAGTATTTT
many	TRBJ1-6	.	TRBV11-3	CASSRRGGGRSPLHF	TGTGCCAGCAGCCGCCGAGGAGGGGGTCGCTCACCCCTCCACTTT
.	TRBJ1-6	.	TRBV10-3	CAISELAIWDSPLHF	TGTGCCATCAGTGAGTTAGCGATATGGGACTCACCCCTCCACTTT
many	TRBJ1-5	.	TRBV7-2	CASSLSPGRGQPQHF	TGTGCCAGCAGCTTATCCCCGGGCCGGGGGCAGCCCCAGCATTTT
.	TRBJ1-3	.	TRBV4-3	CASSRPPGNTIYF	TGCGCCAGCAGCCGGCCGCCTGGAAACACCATATATTTT
.	TRBJ1-3	TRBD1	TRBV14	CASSQASLAQGKDTIYF	TGTGCCAGCAGCCAAGCAAGTTTAGCACAGGGGAAGGACACCATATATTTT
.	TRBJ1-4	.	TRBV12-5	CASGLRGGTNEKLFF	TGTGCTAGTGGTTTGAGGGGGGGAACTAATGAAAAACTGTTTTTT
many	TRBJ2-7	TRBD1	TRBV5-8	CASSLVFGQGYEQYF	TGTGCCAGCAGCTTGGTTTTTGGACAGGGATACGAGCAGTACTTC
many	TRBJ1-3	.	TRBV29-1	CSVEGPPLSGNTIYF	TGCAGCGTTGAAGGGCCCCCCCTCTCAGGAAACACCATATATTTT
.	TRBJ2-7	TRBD1	TRBV7-3	CASSFPGTDLKEQYF	TGTGCCAGCAGCTTCCCTGGGACAGACCTCAAGGAGCAGTACTTC
.	TRBJ1-6	.	TRBV7-8	CASSLRDGSPLHF	TGTGCCAGCAGCTTAAGAGATGGCTCACCCCTCCACTTT